This T cell receptor (beta chain) originates from a study of T cell clonotyping in hematopoietic cell transplantation. The table came from immunoSEQ multiplex PCR; TCRdb's copy has only in-frame clones and leaves some out. This sample has some 26,000 clones, with under 90% found just once. Time point of the sample: recipient sample about 28 days before transplant, after cytoreduction. With 1 base clipped from V and 2 bases from J, the junction kept 5 bases outside the gene matches. Germline V CDR1 and CDR2: SGHRS, YFSETQ. The CDR3 has 15 residues. The source is a man in his forties or fifties with acute myeloid leukemia. Some clones in this sample may be carry-over from other donors' samples. The sequencing here drew on peripheral blood mononuclear cells, taken before stem cell transplant. The chain recombines TRBV5-1 with TRBJ2-5; TRBD1 matches 7 bases. The CDR3 nucleotides read TGCGCCAGCAGCTTGCTAGGGACAGAACAAGAGACCCAGTACTTC. It codes for CASSLLGTEQETQYF.